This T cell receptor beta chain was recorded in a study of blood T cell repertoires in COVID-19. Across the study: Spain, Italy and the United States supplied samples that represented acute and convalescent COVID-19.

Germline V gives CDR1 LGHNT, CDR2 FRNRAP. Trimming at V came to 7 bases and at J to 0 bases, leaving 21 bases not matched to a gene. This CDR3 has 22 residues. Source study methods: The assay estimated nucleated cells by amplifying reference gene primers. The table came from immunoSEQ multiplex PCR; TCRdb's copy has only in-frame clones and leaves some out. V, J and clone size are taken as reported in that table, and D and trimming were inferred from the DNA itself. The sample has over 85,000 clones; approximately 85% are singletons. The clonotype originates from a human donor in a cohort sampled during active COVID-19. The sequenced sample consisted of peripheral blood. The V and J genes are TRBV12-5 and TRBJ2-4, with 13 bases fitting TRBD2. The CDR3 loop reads CASAPKRTSGGILGLAKNIQYF. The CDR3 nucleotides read TGTGCTAGTGCCCCAAAGCGGACTAGCGGGGGTATTCTTGGTCTAGCCAAAAACATTCAGTACTTC.